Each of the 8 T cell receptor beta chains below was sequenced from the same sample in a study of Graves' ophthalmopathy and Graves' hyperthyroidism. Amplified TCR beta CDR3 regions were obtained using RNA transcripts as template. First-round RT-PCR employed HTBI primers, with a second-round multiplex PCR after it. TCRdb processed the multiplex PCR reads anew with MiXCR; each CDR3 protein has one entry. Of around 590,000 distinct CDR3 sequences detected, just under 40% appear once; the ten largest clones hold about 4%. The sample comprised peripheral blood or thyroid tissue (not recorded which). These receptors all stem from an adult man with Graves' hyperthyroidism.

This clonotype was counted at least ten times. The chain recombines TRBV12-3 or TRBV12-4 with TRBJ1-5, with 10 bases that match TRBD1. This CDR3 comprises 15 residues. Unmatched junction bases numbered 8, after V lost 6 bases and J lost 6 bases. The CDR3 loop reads CASRKGQGSGQPQHF. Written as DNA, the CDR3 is TGTGCCAGCAGGAAGGGACAGGGGTCGGGTCAGCCCCAGCATTTT.

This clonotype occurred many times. The CDR3 nucleotides read TGTGCCAGCAGTTACGCTGGGGGAAAGGGTGAAAAACTGTTTTTT. Protein: CASSYAGGKGEKLFF. The chain has TRBV6-5 and TRBJ1-4, with a tentative D call TRBD1 (5 bases). This CDR3 comprises 15 residues. Germline V lookup: CDR1 MNHEY, CDR2 SVGAGI. Trimming pared 2 bases from V and 7 bases from J, leaving 14 bases between.

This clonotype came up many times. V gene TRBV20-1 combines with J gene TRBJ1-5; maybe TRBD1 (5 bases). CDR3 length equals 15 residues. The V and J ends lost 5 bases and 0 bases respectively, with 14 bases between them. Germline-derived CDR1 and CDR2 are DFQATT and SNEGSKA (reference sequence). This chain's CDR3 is CSADRDARSNQPQHF. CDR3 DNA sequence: TGCAGTGCTGACCGGGACGCTCGTAGCAATCAGCCCCAGCATTTT.

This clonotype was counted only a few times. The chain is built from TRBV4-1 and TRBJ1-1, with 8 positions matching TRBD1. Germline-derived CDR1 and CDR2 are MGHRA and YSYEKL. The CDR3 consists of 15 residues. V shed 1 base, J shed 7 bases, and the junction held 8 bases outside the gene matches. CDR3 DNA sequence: TGCGCCAGCAGCCAAGGACAGGGGACATCAAATGAAGCTTTCTTT. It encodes CASSQGQGTSNEAFF.

CDR3 amino acids: CASSDGTANSYEQYF. In DNA, the CDR3 is TGCGCCAGCAGTGACGGGACAGCCAATTCTTACGAGCAGTACTTC. The V and J genes are TRBV10-2 and TRBJ2-7; the match to TRBD1 covers 7 bases. The germline gives CDR1 WSHSY, CDR2 SAAADI. Germline trimming cut 3 bases from V and 4 bases from J; bases unmatched to any gene: 9. The CDR3 is 15 residues long.

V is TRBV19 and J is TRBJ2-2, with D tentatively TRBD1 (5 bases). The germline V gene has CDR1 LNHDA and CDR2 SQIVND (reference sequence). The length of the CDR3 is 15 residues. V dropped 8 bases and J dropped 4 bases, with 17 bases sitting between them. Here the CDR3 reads CASGDNDQGTGELFF. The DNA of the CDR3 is TGTGCCAGTGGTGACAACGATCAGGGCACCGGGGAGCTGTTTTTT. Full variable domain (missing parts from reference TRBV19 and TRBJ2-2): DGGITQSPKYLFRKEGQNVTLSCEQNLNHDAMYWYRQDPGQGLRLIYYSQIVNDFQKGDIAEGYSVSREKKESFPLTVTSAQKNPTAFYLCASGDNDQGTGELFFGEGSRLTVL.

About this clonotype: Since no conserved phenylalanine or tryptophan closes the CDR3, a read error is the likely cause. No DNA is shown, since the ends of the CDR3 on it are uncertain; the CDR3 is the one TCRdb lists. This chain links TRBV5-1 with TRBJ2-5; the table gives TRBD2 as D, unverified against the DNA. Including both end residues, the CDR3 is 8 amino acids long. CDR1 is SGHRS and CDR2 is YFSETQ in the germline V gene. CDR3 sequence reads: CASSLAAS.

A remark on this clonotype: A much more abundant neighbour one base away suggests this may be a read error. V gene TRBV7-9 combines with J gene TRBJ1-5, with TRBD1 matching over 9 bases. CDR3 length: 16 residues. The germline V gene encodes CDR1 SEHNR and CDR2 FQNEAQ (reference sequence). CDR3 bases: TGTGCCAGCAGCGACACCGGGACAGGGCCTAATCAGCTCCAGCATTTT. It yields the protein CASSDTGTGPNQLQHF. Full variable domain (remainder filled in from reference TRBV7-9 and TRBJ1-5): DTGVSQNPRHKITKRGQNVTFRCDPISEHNRLYWYRQTLGQGPEFLTYFQNEAQLEKSRLLSDRFSAERPKGSFSTLEIQRTEQGDSAMYLCASSDTGTGPNQLQHFGDGTRLSIL.